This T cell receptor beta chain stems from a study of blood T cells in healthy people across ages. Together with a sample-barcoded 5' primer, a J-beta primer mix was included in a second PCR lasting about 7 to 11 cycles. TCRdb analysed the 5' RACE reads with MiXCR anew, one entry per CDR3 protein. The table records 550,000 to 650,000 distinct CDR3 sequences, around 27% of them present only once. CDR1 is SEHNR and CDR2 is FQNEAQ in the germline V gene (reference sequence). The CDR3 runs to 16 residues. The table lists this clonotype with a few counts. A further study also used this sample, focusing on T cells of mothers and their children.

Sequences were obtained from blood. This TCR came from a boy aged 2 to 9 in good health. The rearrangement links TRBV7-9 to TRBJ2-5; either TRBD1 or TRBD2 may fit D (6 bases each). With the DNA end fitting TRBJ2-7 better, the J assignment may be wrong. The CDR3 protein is CASSPPWGASPYEQYF. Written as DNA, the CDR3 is TGTGCCAGCAGCCCCCCCTGGGGGGCTTCTCCCTACGAGCAGTACTTC.